This T cell receptor (beta chain) originates from a study of T cells in localized non-small cell lung cancer (TCRdb year 2020). Turning to the overall study: The study examined T cell repertoires in a few hundred patients with early-stage NSCLC and compared tumors with uninvolved tumor-adjacent lungs. Of the NSCLC patients, approximately 130 were male and about 97 were female, and the mean age was approximately 64 years. All 240 or so NSCLC patients in the cohort were treatment-naive and had localized lung tumors that were resected.

Points on this clone: There is no known antigen for this receptor. No per-base quality is available; no much larger clone lies one base away.

The immunoSEQ Assay was used to sequence TCR beta CDR3 regions from DNA. In the source study's methods: T cell density was computed as TCR beta template counts normalized to usable DNA estimated by amplifying housekeeping genes. The preseqR package was used to estimate richness by extrapolating to 400,000 templates for PBMC samples and to 120,000 templates for tissue samples. Clonality was taken to be one minus Pielou's evenness. Tissue-enriched TCRs were identified through differential abundance testing performed on productive amino-acid clonotypes, with a minimum total count of 5 and an alpha of 0.1. The Jaccard Index and the Morisita Overlap Index were used to quantify repertoire overlap between compartments. GLIPH grouped TCR beta CDR3s together with public tetramer-defined viral CDR3s, and a viral motif had to include at least three viral sequences and also show V-gene enrichment. TCRdb holds this immuneACCESS table with in-frame rearrangements only. Some clones are missing; in checked studies, unresolved V genes explain under half, and the rest has no known cause. D and trimming were read from the DNA, whereas the V and J calls and clone size are those reported in that table. A total of about 4,500 clones appear in this sample, 85% to 95% of them only once. The ten largest account for 3% of the sample.

V has 11 bases trimmed and J has 1 base trimmed; junction bases matching no gene number 11. The CDR3 goes from the cysteine to the phenylalanine over 15 residues. Of the read, only the CDR3 DNA is kept; its 45 bases are in frame from base 1. As encoded in the germline V gene (reference sequence), CDR1 is SEHNR while CDR2 is FQNEAQ. At diagnosis, peripheral blood, uninvolved tumor-adjacent lung and tumor were collected and were preserved as a mix of fresh-frozen and FFPE material. For TCR repertoire profiling, the blood samples were analyzed as peripheral blood mononuclear cells. General findings and caveats noted by the study authors: Uninvolved tumor-adjacent lung showed the highest T cell clonality, higher than tumor, which suggests more focused antigenic responses in the uninvolved tumor-adjacent lung. Because of the exploratory design, TCR variables were selected using unadjusted p-values without false-discovery rate correction. Of the top 100 tumor clones, a median of approximately 60 were detected in paired uninvolved adjacent lung; around 30 were also among that lung's top 100. Multi-region tumor sequencing was not performed, so intratumor heterogeneity could not be excluded. Higher T cell density in blood was associated with longer overall survival, whereas higher clonality in adjacent lung was associated with shorter survival.

Sample: peripheral blood, taken before any cancer treatment. The source of this sequence is a woman aged 40-69 years with stage I lung adenocarcinoma. The sequence is built from TRBV7-9 and TRBJ2-1; 7 nucleotides in the junction match TRBD2. In nucleotides, the sequence is TGTGCCCATGGGGGGGTGACCCGGTCCTACAATGAGCAGTTCTTC. The encoded protein is CAHGGVTRSYNEQFF.